The T cell receptor beta chain under discussion was sequenced for a study of blood T cell repertoires in COVID-19. Across the whole study: Both acute and convalescent COVID-19 samples were obtained from the United States, Italy and Spain. PBMCs, B-cell-depleted T cells, or T cells were the source of the cDNA or gDNA that made up the material.

The V end lost 5 bases, the J end lost 4 bases, and 11 bases lay between the germline ends. The CDR3 contains 14 residues. The germline gives CDR1 PRHDT, CDR2 FYEKMQ (reference sequence). Generated by immunoSEQ multiplex PCR, the TCRdb table keeps only in-frame clones and is missing some. The sample records 250,000 to 300,000 clones, around 89% being singletons. Sequences were obtained from PBMCs or T cells enriched from blood (not recorded which). The receptor comes from a man between 35 and 55 years old who had recovered from COVID-19. The chain couples TRBV13 to TRBJ2-2; D gene unclear. The CDR3 protein is CASSNAVSTGELFF. Here the CDR3 DNA reads TGTGCCAGCAGCAACGCCGTTAGCACCGGGGAGCTGTTTTTT.